Listed below are T cell receptor beta chains from one sample, sequenced in a study of blood T cell repertoires in COVID-19. The assay was immunoSEQ multiplex PCR, and TCRdb's table has in-frame clones only and misses some. The sample lists 350,000 to 550,000 clones, 80% to 90% seen once, with more than 4% in the top ten. The sequencing sample was made of peripheral blood. These receptors were collected from a woman in her thirties with acute or convalescent COVID-19. The CDR3 runs from the conserved cysteine through the conserved F or W.

TRBV28	TRBJ2-3	CASSFVAGLTDTQYF
TRBV5-6	TRBJ2-5	CASSLASGVRETQYF
TRBV30	TRBJ1-6	CALDRDDSPLHF
TRBV3-1/TRBV3-2	TRBJ2-4	CASSHPGSAKNIQYF
TRBV7-3	TRBJ2-3	CASSSVGSYTDTQYF
TRBV23-1	TRBJ2-7	CASSKRGASYEQYF
TRBV30	TRBJ2-7	CAREGAPGEQYF
TRBV6-1	TRBJ1-3	CASSDSGALNTIYF
TRBV2	TRBJ2-7	CASSPGTGSYEQYF
TRBV11-2	TRBJ2-3	CASSPSGGVTDTQYF
TRBV5-1	TRBJ1-3	CASSRISGQGGPGNTIYF
TRBV5-4	TRBJ1-6	CASSLAGGGASPLHF
TRBV11-2	TRBJ2-7	CASSLVREEQYF
TRBV6-5	TRBJ1-3	CASNDDRVHGNTIYF
TRBV2	TRBJ1-4	CASMVAARTGEKLFF
TRBV6-5	TRBJ1-2	CASSRDRANYGYTF
TRBV13	TRBJ1-2	CASSLVDRGRPTYTF
TRBV7-6	TRBJ2-7	CASGTGPLEQYF
TRBV27	TRBJ1-6	CASSLDRGLPLHF
TRBV2	TRBJ2-5	CASSWTGGFQETQYF
TRBV28	TRBJ1-2	CASSPRTGGKNYGYTF
TRBV27	TRBJ2-1	CASVFPGTGHNEQFF
TRBV5-1	TRBJ1-4	CASSVTGLPNEKLFF
TRBV9	TRBJ2-3	CASSATFNERDTQYF
TRBV27	TRBJ2-3	CASGYQAGGVGDTQYF
TRBV9	TRBJ2-2	CASRAGSFAGGELFF
TRBV19	TRBJ1-3	CASSALTGDRGNTIYF
TRBV27	TRBJ2-7	CASSAGTGGYEQYF
TRBV7-2	TRBJ2-3	CASSWDRVQSTNTQYF
TRBV29-1	TRBJ2-7	CSVEESGGTYEQYF
TRBV10-3	TRBJ1-5	CAISASGQGASQPQHF
TRBV12-3/TRBV12-4	TRBJ2-7	CASSLKGLQYF
TRBV27	TRBJ1-2	CASSRLPGQGLYGYTF
TRBV6-1	TRBJ1-4	CASSDARLATNEKLFF
TRBV28	TRBJ1-2	CASSFLTRRGTGGYTF
TRBV11-2	TRBJ1-1	CASSSGQGWRDEAFF
TRBV6-1	TRBJ1-6	CASSEDVSGTYSPLHF
TRBV28	TRBJ2-3	CASSSSAAGDTQYF
TRBV28	TRBJ2-5	CASRSQKRSQETQYF
TRBV27	TRBJ1-2	CASTSTGTTGGRGYTF
TRBV12-3/TRBV12-4	TRBJ1-2	CASTRGPNYGYTF